This entry concerns a single T cell receptor (beta chain). This entry belongs to a study of control samples from healthy donors and cancer patients. Generated by immunoSEQ multiplex PCR, the TCRdb table keeps only in-frame clones and is missing some. This sample yields some 130,000 clones, of which 90% are seen a single time; about 2.5% belongs to the top ten. Sequences were obtained from blood. This TCR was sampled from a man aged 40-55 years in good health.

CDR3 in amino acids: CASSYGEMGNEQYF. CDR3 DNA: TGTGCCAGCAGTTACGGCGAGATGGGCAACGAGCAGTACTTC. The chain has TRBV6-7 and TRBJ2-7; D call uncertain. TRBV6-7 is given ORF status, its function remaining uncertain. The CDR3 loop spans 14 amino acids. The V and J ends lost 2 bases and 5 bases respectively, with 13 bases between them.